The next 18 T cell receptor beta chains were all read from a single sample in a study of blood T cell repertoires in COVID-19. Assay: immunoSEQ multiplex PCR; the TCRdb copy retains only in-frame clones and omits some. This sample has about 160,000 clones, with roughly 90% found just once. The sample taken for sequencing was peripheral blood. The source of these receptors is a woman in her sixties with active or convalescent COVID-19.

J is TRBJ1-3 and V is TRBV7-8, with 8 bases aligning to TRBD1. The germline V gene encodes CDR1 SGHVS and CDR2 FQNEAQ. The CDR3 runs to 14 residues. V shed 6 bases and J 4 bases; nucleotides not matched to a gene: 5. The CDR3: CASSDWDRGNTIYF. The DNA for the CDR3 is TGTGCCAGCAGTGACTGGGACAGGGGAAACACCATATATTTT.

In this sample, this clone turned up once. CDR3 sequence reads: CASSFLAGTDTQYF. For the CDR3, the DNA is TGTGCCAGCAGCTTCCTCGCAGGCACAGATACGCAGTATTTT. The chain recombines TRBV11-1 with TRBJ2-3, with unresolved D. This CDR3 has 14 amino acids. V lost 3 bases and J lost 1, with 8 bases in between. Per germline, CDR1 SGHAT and CDR2 FQDESV (reference sequence).

The genes are TRBV7-9 and TRBJ1-5; no clear D gene. Deletions cut 1 base from V and 1 base from J, with 11 bases between. Germline-derived CDR1 and CDR2 are SEHNR and FQNEAQ (reference sequence). This CDR3 is 16 amino acids long. The CDR3: CASSLGRIGSNQPQHF. The CDR3 region has the DNA TGTGCCAGCAGCTTAGGCAGGATTGGGAGCAATCAGCCCCAGCATTTT. Based on the CDR3 plus reference TRBV7-9 and TRBJ1-5, the full variable domain is DTGVSQNPRHKITKRGQNVTFRCDPISEHNRLYWYRQTLGQGPEFLTYFQNEAQLEKSRLLSDRFSAERPKGSFSTLEIQRTEQGDSAMYLCASSLGRIGSNQPQHFGDGTRLSIL.

This chain connects TRBV7-6 to TRBJ1-4; D gene ambiguous. Germline assignment: CDR1 SGHVS and CDR2 FNYEAQ. V was shortened by 1 base and J by 2 bases, with 8 bases between the two germline ends. CDR3 length equals 15 residues. The CDR3: CASSLDSGTNEKLFF. The CDR3 region has the DNA TGTGCCAGCAGCTTAGATTCGGGTACTAATGAAAAACTGTTTTTT.

J is TRBJ1-3 and V is TRBV5-5, with D perhaps matching TRBD1 (5 bases). The germline CDR1 and CDR2 sequences are SGHKS and YYEKEE (reference sequence). V was trimmed by 2 bases and J by 4 bases, leaving 16 bases between them. CDR3 size: 16 residues. CDR3 in DNA: TGTGCCAGCAGCTTAACAGATCAGGGTAACGGAAACACCATATATTTT. This gives the protein CASSLTDQGNGNTIYF.

The V gene is TRBV5-4, the J gene TRBJ2-5; a weak D match, TRBD2 (5 bases). CDR3 length equals 14 residues. V lost 9 bases to trimming and J lost 0 bases, with 15 bases between them. The germline V gene encodes CDR1 SGHNT and CDR2 YYREEE (reference sequence). The CDR3 spells CATNSDPYQETQYF. DNA for the CDR3: TGTGCCACAAATAGCGACCCATACCAAGAGACCCAGTACTTC.

As concerns this clone: Other DNA sequences in the same sample also yield this CDR3. The chain couples TRBV30 to TRBJ1-5; possible D gene TRBD1, 5 bases. The CDR3 contains 13 residues. Germline lookup yields CDR1 GTSNPN and CDR2 SVGIG (reference sequence). The V end lost 0 bases, the J end lost 2 bases, and 5 bases lay between the germline ends. DNA for the CDR3: TGTGCCTGGAGTGTACAGGGCAATCAGCCCCAGCATTTT. Its translation: CAWSVQGNQPQHF.

V and J are TRBV2 and TRBJ1-1, with D hard to call. V was pared by 3 bases and J by 2 bases, with 19 bases between. Per the germline V gene, CDR1 is SNHLY and CDR2 is FYNNEI. CDR3 size: 17 residues. CDR3 region: CASSEAGLVSRNTEAFF. The CDR3 DNA is TGTGCCAGCAGTGAGGCGGGTCTAGTTTCACGAAACACTGAAGCTTTCTTT.

V and J are TRBV5-6 and TRBJ1-2, with 10 bases fitting TRBD1. The ends lost 4 bases at V and 0 bases at J; junction bases unmatched: 0. CDR1 and CDR2 (germline): SGHDT, YYEEEE. The CDR3 is 14 residues long. The CDR3 coding sequence is TGTGCCAGCAGCGGACAGGGGGCTAACTATGGCTACACCTTC. Amino acids: CASSGQGANYGYTF.

The chain carries TRBV6-2 or TRBV6-3 and TRBJ1-1; D possibly corresponds to TRBD1 (6 bases). The germline gives CDR1 MNHEY, CDR2 SVGEGT. Trimming stripped 5 bases from V and 6 bases from J, with 16 bases between. The CDR3 has 14 amino acids. The DNA for the CDR3 is TGTGCCAGCAGTAGATACACAGGGTCCGCTGAAGCTTTCTTT. Its translation is CASSRYTGSAEAFF.

J is TRBJ1-1 and V is TRBV30; maybe TRBD1 (5 bases). Germline V gene lookup returns CDR1 GTSNPN and CDR2 SVGIG (reference sequence). The CDR3 spans 14 residues. Trimming took 5 bases from V and 1 from J, leaving 14 bases between them. This chain's CDR3 is CAWVTLQGNTEAFF. The CDR3 DNA follows: TGTGCCTGGGTGACCCTCCAGGGGAACACTGAAGCTTTCTTT.

This rearrangement joins TRBV10-2 to TRBJ1-2; D unclear. Looked up from germline, CDR1 is WSHSY and CDR2 is SAAADI. V was cut by 1 base and J by 6 bases, with 12 bases left in between. The length of the CDR3 is 14 residues. The CDR3 region is CASSEYPGGDGYTF. Here the CDR3 DNA reads TGCGCCAGCAGTGAGTACCCGGGAGGAGATGGCTACACCTTC.

For this clone: Other DNA sequences in the same sample also yield this CDR3. The chain uses TRBV6-6 and TRBJ1-5, with D uncertain. The germline CDR1 and CDR2 sequences are MNHNY and SVGAGI (reference sequence). Trimming stripped 0 bases from V and 4 bases from J, with 7 bases between. This CDR3 contains 14 residues. The CDR3 loop is CASSYSEENQPQHF. The CDR3 DNA is TGTGCCAGCAGTTACTCGGAGGAGAATCAGCCCCAGCATTTT.

The V call is TRBV19, the J call TRBJ1-5; a possible D gene is TRBD1 (6 bases). CDR1 and CDR2 (germline): LNHDA, SQIVND (reference sequence). Trimming took 5 bases from V and 1 from J, leaving 12 bases between them. The CDR3 consists of 15 residues. DNA for the CDR3: TGTGCCAGTAGTGTAGGACAGTCAAGCAATCAGCCCCAGCATTTT. It specifies CASSVGQSSNQPQHF. The complete variable domain, with remaining parts taken from reference TRBV19 and TRBJ1-5, reads DGGITQSPKYLFRKEGQNVTLSCEQNLNHDAMYWYRQDPGQGLRLIYYSQIVNDFQKGDIAEGYSVSREKKESFPLTVTSAQKNPTAFYLCASSVGQSSNQPQHFGDGTRLSIL.

V gene TRBV5-1 combines with J gene TRBJ1-4, with a tentative D call TRBD1 (6 bases). The CDR3 has 16 residues. CDR1 is SGHRS, CDR2 YFSETQ, per germline. Trimming pared 4 bases from V and 1 base from J, leaving 14 bases between. DNA for the CDR3: TGCGCCAGCAGCCGGGGGGCTATCGGAACTAATGAAAAACTGTTTTTT. Encoded protein: CASSRGAIGTNEKLFF.

This chain links TRBV18 with TRBJ1-4, with no clear D. Trimming removed 4 bases from V and 8 bases from J, with 8 bases in between. Germline-derived CDR1 and CDR2 are KGHSH and LQKENI. The CDR3 covers 12 residues. In nucleotides, the CDR3 is TGTGCCAGCTCACTCGGCGGGGAAAAACTGTTTTTT. It yields the protein CASSLGGEKLFF. Drawing the rest from reference TRBV18 and TRBJ1-4, the complete variable domain is NAGVMQNPRHLVRRRGQEARLRCSPMKGHSHVYWYRQLPEEGLKFMVYLQKENIIDESGMPKERFSAEFPKEGPSILRIQQVVRGDSAAYFCASSLGGEKLFFGSGTQLSVL.

This chain uses TRBV3-1 (or the pseudogene TRBV3-2) with TRBJ1-4, with 8 nucleotides matching TRBD1. The CDR3 loop spans 15 amino acids. The germline V gene encodes CDR1 LGHDT and CDR2 YNNKEL (reference sequence). J gave up 8 bases and V 1 base, and 6 bases lay outside the gene matches. The CDR3 nucleotides read TGTGCCAGCAGCCAAGCGGACAGGGCCCCCGAAAAACTGTTTTTT. This encodes CASSQADRAPEKLFF.

The chain combines TRBV4-3 with TRBJ1-3; no reliable D call. The CDR3 has 15 residues. The germline V gene encodes CDR1 LGHNA and CDR2 YSLEER. The V end lost 1 base, the J end lost 2 bases, and 9 bases lay between the germline ends. In nucleotides, the CDR3 is TGCGCCAGCAGCCAAGTCGCGGCAGCTGGAAACACCATATATTTT. Its protein product is CASSQVAAAGNTIYF.